The 32 T cell receptor beta chains listed next were all sequenced from one sample in a study of T cell responses to AZD1222 COVID-19 vaccine. Only in-frame clones appear in the TCRdb table, and some are missing; sequencing was by immunoSEQ multiplex PCR. Of 120,000 or so clones in the sample, around 87% were seen once. The material sequenced was peripheral blood, taken on day 0 of AZD1222 vaccination. These receptors were obtained from an adult in good health.

The chain links TRBV10-1 to TRBJ2-2, with D possibly called TRBD1 or TRBD2 (5 bases each). This CDR3 contains 14 residues. The V and J ends lost 11 bases and 1 base respectively, with 14 bases between them. Germline CDR1 and CDR2: WNHNN and SYGVQD (reference sequence). The CDR3 protein is CASSREQNTGELFF. Here the CDR3 DNA reads TGCGCCTCCAGCAGGGAGCAGAACACCGGGGAGCTGTTTTTT.

The rearrangement joins TRBV4-1 to TRBJ2-1; TRBD2 aligns across 8 bases. The trim removed 4 bases at V and 9 bases at J, leaving 17 bases unmatched. Per germline, CDR1 MGHRA and CDR2 YSYEKL. The CDR3 loop spans 17 amino acids. The CDR3 protein is CASSRILLAGRSTEQFF. The DNA for the CDR3 is TGCGCCAGCAGCCGAATACTCCTAGCGGGCAGGAGCACTGAGCAGTTCTTC.

Comment on this clone: The junction differs from germline at one of its ends, possibly a read error. The rearrangement links TRBV12-3 or TRBV12-4 to TRBJ1-5; D gene unclear. The CDR3 has 13 amino acids. The CDR3, as DNA: TGTGCCAGCAGTTCCTCAAGCGTTAGAGCCCCAGCATTT. Translating it yields CASSSSSVRAPAF.

This chain joins TRBV6-4 and TRBJ1-1, with unresolved D. With 6 bases removed from V and 4 bases from J, the gap between germline ends came to 12 bases. The CDR3 loop spans 13 amino acids. Per the germline V gene, CDR1 is MRHNA and CDR2 is SNTAGT. The DNA for the CDR3 is TGTGCCAGCAGGGAACACATCTCCACTGAAGCTTTCTTT. Translated: CASREHISTEAFF.

The chain recombines TRBV18 with TRBJ2-1; maybe TRBD1 (6 bases). Trimming left V 2 bases short and J 8 bases short, with 13 bases between. CDR3 length equals 14 residues. Germline values: CDR1 KGHSH, CDR2 LQKENI. The CDR3 sequence: CASSPDSGVHEQFF. In DNA, the CDR3 is TGTGCCAGCTCACCAGACTCAGGGGTCCATGAGCAGTTCTTC.

Written as DNA, the CDR3 is TGTGCCAGCAGTTTCACCTCAGGGTCTGGAAACACCATATATTTT. Translation gives CASSFTSGSGNTIYF. This chain links TRBV27 with TRBJ1-3, with a tentative D call TRBD1 (5 bases). The V end lost 3 bases, the J end lost 1 base, and 10 bases lay between the germline ends. The CDR3 runs to 15 residues. Germline CDR1 is MNHEY and CDR2 is SMNVEV (reference sequence).

This chain joins TRBV7-2 and TRBJ1-2; D is unresolved. This CDR3 has 16 amino acids. The V and J ends lost 4 bases and 0 bases respectively, with 15 bases between them. CDR1 SGHTA and CDR2 FQGNSA come from the germline V gene. DNA of the CDR3: TGTGCCAGCAGCTCGGATTGGGGAAATTCTAACTATGGCTACACCTTC. Protein product: CASSSDWGNSNYGYTF.

V gene TRBV11-2 combines with J gene TRBJ1-3; D call uncertain. Trimming left V 8 bases short and J 8 bases short, with 19 bases between. The CDR3 runs to 14 residues. Germline assignment: CDR1 SGHAT and CDR2 FQNNGV. The CDR3 DNA is TGTGCCAGCTCGTCCTGGTCCACACAAGACACCATATATTTT. Translation: CASSSWSTQDTIYF.

This clone appeared once. The CDR3 DNA reads as TGTGCCAGCAGCAACAGACAGGGGTCTTCTAATTCACCCCTCCACTTT. Translating it yields CASSNRQGSSNSPLHF. The chain has TRBV7-9 and TRBJ1-6, with 8 bases lining up with TRBD1. The CDR3 extends over 16 amino acids. V trimming: 5 bases; J trimming: 6 bases; junction bases outside the gene matches: 9. The germline CDR1 and CDR2 sequences are SEHNR and FQNEAQ (reference sequence).

The chain carries TRBV7-3 and TRBJ2-3, with a weak D call TRBD1 (6 bases). V dropped 2 bases and J dropped 4 bases, with 13 bases sitting between them. The CDR3 consists of 15 residues. Germline values: CDR1 SGHTA, CDR2 FQGTGA. Here the CDR3 DNA reads TGTGCCAGCAGCTTACCGGGACAACCCTCAGATACGCAGTATTTT. This gives the protein CASSLPGQPSDTQYF.

This clone was detected only once. CDR3 loop: CASSLVRISGQGNEQYF. CDR3 sequence (DNA): TGTGCCAGCAGCTTAGTTAGGATATCGGGACAGGGAAACGAGCAGTACTTC. The chain carries TRBV7-2 and TRBJ2-7; 9 bases align to TRBD1. The V and J ends lost 1 base and 5 bases, in that order; junction bases with no gene match: 12. This CDR3 is built from 17 residues. The V gene's germline CDR1 is SGHTA and CDR2 FQGNSA.

V and J are TRBV28 and TRBJ2-1; no clear D gene. The CDR3 is 15 residues long. The V and J ends lost 3 bases and 0 bases respectively, with 9 bases between them. The V gene's germline CDR1 is MDHEN and CDR2 SYDVKM. CDR3 protein: CASSLWPASYNEQFF. The DNA for the CDR3 is TGTGCCAGCAGTTTGTGGCCTGCCTCCTACAATGAGCAGTTCTTC.

The chain combines TRBV30 with TRBJ1-3; 11 bases map to TRBD1. The CDR3 is made up of 20 amino acids. The ends lost 3 bases at V and 0 bases at J; junction bases unmatched: 16. Per germline, CDR1 GTSNPN and CDR2 SVGIG (reference sequence). The CDR3 DNA reads as TGTGCCTGGAGCCGACGGACAGGGGGCTTATCGACCATCTCTGGAAACACCATATATTTT. Amino acids: CAWSRRTGGLSTISGNTIYF.

V usage is TRBV20-1 and J usage is TRBJ2-5; a weak D match, TRBD2 (5 bases). Trimming removed 6 bases from V and 4 bases from J, with 9 bases in between. This CDR3 spans 11 amino acids. The V gene's germline CDR1 is DFQATT and CDR2 SNEGSKA (reference sequence). CDR3 protein: CSAPRGETQYF. CDR3 nucleotide sequence: TGCAGTGCCCCCCGGGGAGAGACCCAGTACTTC.

The chain employs TRBV30 and TRBJ1-5; TRBD1 agrees at 7 bases. CDR3 length: 14 amino acids. Losses at the gene ends were 3 bases for V and 10 bases for J; bases not matched to a gene: 12. Germline V gene data show CDR1 as GTSNPN and CDR2 as SVGIG (reference sequence). CDR3: CAWSRGTDNVPQHF. DNA for the CDR3: TGTGCCTGGAGCCGCGGGACAGATAATGTCCCCCAGCATTTT.

This clone was recorded once. The rearrangement uses TRBV30 and TRBJ1-2; tentatively, D is TRBD1 (5 bases). The CDR3 length is 12 residues. V gave up 3 bases and J gave up 6 bases, with 11 bases separating them. The germline V gene encodes CDR1 GTSNPN and CDR2 SVGIG (reference sequence). The CDR3 reads CAWRLGANGYTF. In nucleotides, the CDR3 is TGTGCCTGGAGATTAGGGGCGAATGGCTACACCTTC.

J is TRBJ2-7 and V is TRBV28, with TRBD2 as a possible D gene (6 bases). The CDR3 runs 19 residues. Per germline, CDR1 MDHEN and CDR2 SYDVKM. V lost 3 bases and J 2 bases, leaving 26 bases between the germline ends. CDR3 sequence: CASSFFRARRVAETYEQYF. The CDR3 DNA reads as TGTGCCAGCAGTTTTTTCCGGGCCAGGCGGGTAGCGGAAACCTACGAGCAGTACTTC. The full variable domain, completed using reference TRBV28 and TRBJ2-7, is DVKVTQSSRYLVKRTGEKVFLECVQDMDHENMFWYRQDPGLGLRLIYFSYDVKMKEKGDIPEGYSVSREKKERFSLILESASTNQTSMYLCASSFFRARRVAETYEQYFGPGTRLTVT.

This chain links TRBV7-9 with TRBJ1-3; D is uncertain. The CDR3 extends over 11 amino acids. Germline CDR1 is SEHNR and CDR2 is FQNEAQ (reference sequence). V lost 3 bases and J 8 bases, leaving 5 bases between the germline ends. CDR3 protein: CASSFGDTIYF. In DNA form, the CDR3 reads TGTGCCAGCAGCTTTGGGGACACCATATATTTT.

The DNA of the CDR3 is TGTGCCAGCAGTTACTCCTCGGACATCCCCTCCTACGAGCAGTACTTC. Translating gives CASSYSSDIPSYEQYF. V is TRBV6-2 or TRBV6-3 and J is TRBJ2-7; D is perhaps TRBD1 (5 bases). This CDR3 region has 16 residues. Germline lookup yields CDR1 MNHEY and CDR2 SVGEGT. The ends were cut back, 0 bases at V and 0 bases at J, with 12 bases in the middle.

This clone was counted many times. The junction departs from germline at one end; a sequencing error may be responsible. The chain joins TRBV2 to TRBJ2-7, with 12 bases aligning to TRBD2. Looked up from germline, CDR1 is SNHLY and CDR2 is FYNNEI. The CDR3 sequence is 13 residues long. The CDR3 sequence is CASRLPGLAGPAF. In nucleotides, the CDR3 is TGTGCCAGCAGGTTGCCGGGACTAGCGGGTCCCGCCTTC.

The chain employs TRBV5-3 and TRBJ1-6, with D maybe TRBD1 (5 bases). TRBV5-3 belongs to the ORF category, with a function that is uncertain. V was clipped by 4 bases and J by 0 bases, with 14 bases between them. The length of the CDR3 is 17 residues. CDR3 protein: CARSRGGGGSYNSPLHF. As DNA, the CDR3 is TGTGCCAGAAGCCGCGGGGGAGGAGGCTCCTATAATTCACCCCTCCACTTT.

CDR3 sequence reads: CASSMTGLNQPQHF. CDR3 bases: TGTGCCAGTAGTATGACAGGTCTCAATCAGCCCCAGCATTTT. This sequence joins TRBV19 and TRBJ1-5; perhaps TRBD1 as D (6 bases). This CDR3 contains 14 residues. Germline values: CDR1 LNHDA, CDR2 SQIVND (reference sequence). The germline V and J ends were trimmed by 3 bases and 3 bases, with 9 bases remaining between them.

The chain couples TRBV27 to TRBJ2-1, with 7 positions matching TRBD2. This CDR3 has 17 residues. V shed 5 bases, J shed 2 bases, and the junction held 12 bases outside the gene matches. Per the germline V gene, CDR1 is MNHEY and CDR2 is SMNVEV (reference sequence). CDR3 bases: TGTGCCAGCAGTCTTCAGACTAGCCATGGGACCTACAATGAGCAGTTCTTC. This codes for CASSLQTSHGTYNEQFF.

V is TRBV6-6 and J is TRBJ1-4; unclear D gene. Trimming shortened V by 5 bases and J by 0 bases, and 16 bases separated the two germline ends. The CDR3 runs to 17 residues. Germline CDR1 is MNHNY and CDR2 is SVGAGI (reference sequence). CDR3 DNA sequence: TGTGCCAGCAGTCCGGGCCTCCCAACCGCAACTAATGAAAAACTGTTTTTT. Its protein is CASSPGLPTATNEKLFF.

The rearrangement links TRBV5-4 to TRBJ2-7; the match to TRBD2 covers 7 bases. V shed 4 bases and J 7 bases; nucleotides not matched to a gene: 14. The CDR3 sequence is 15 residues long. The V gene's germline CDR1 is SGHNT and CDR2 YYREEE (reference sequence). CDR3 DNA sequence: TGTGCCAGCAGCCTGGAAGCGTGGGAGGGCGGTGAGCAGTACTTC. This encodes CASSLEAWEGGEQYF.

The chain carries TRBV5-6 and TRBJ2-3; 12 nucleotides line up with TRBD2. The V gene's germline CDR1 is SGHDT and CDR2 YYEEEE. The CDR3 loop spans 16 amino acids. Trimming at V came to 4 bases and at J to 0 bases, leaving 3 bases not matched to a gene. In DNA, the CDR3 is TGTGCCAGCAGCCCCGGACTAGCGGGGAGCACAGATACGCAGTATTTT. This codes for CASSPGLAGSTDTQYF.

As DNA, the CDR3 is TGTGCCAGCAGAAGTATCGCAGCCTCCTACGAGCAGTACTTC. This sequence encodes CASRSIAASYEQYF. The V gene is TRBV27, the J gene TRBJ2-7, with unresolved D. The CDR3 contains 14 residues. The V end was cut by 6 bases, the J end by 0 bases, with 12 bases between. Per germline, CDR1 MNHEY and CDR2 SMNVEV (reference sequence).

The chain combines TRBV28 with TRBJ1-1; D not certain. From germline, CDR1 is MDHEN and CDR2 SYDVKM. The CDR3 runs 12 residues. V gave up 7 bases and J gave up 2 bases, with 8 bases separating them. This CDR3 is CASISANTEAFF. The CDR3 nucleotides are TGTGCCAGCATTTCCGCTAACACTGAAGCTTTCTTT.

The V gene is TRBV30, the J gene TRBJ2-2; no clear D. This CDR3 has 12 residues. V dropped 1 base and J dropped 5 bases, with 5 bases sitting between them. CDR1 is GTSNPN and CDR2 is SVGIG in the germline V gene (reference sequence). The CDR3 sequence is CAWSAQTGELFF. CDR3 coding DNA: TGTGCCTGGAGTGCGCAAACCGGGGAGCTGTTTTTT. The variable domain in full, with the rest retrieved from reference TRBV30 and TRBJ2-2, is SQTIHQWPATLVQPVGSPLSLECTVEGTSNPNLYWYRQAAGRGLQLLFYSVGIGQISSEVPQNLSASRPQDRQFILSSKKLLLSDSGFYLCAWSAQTGELFFGEGSRLTVL.

This chain uses TRBV7-3 with TRBJ1-5; TRBD1 is a possible D gene (5 bases). Trimming shortened V by 4 bases and J by 1 base, and 14 bases separated the two germline ends. The length of the CDR3 is 16 residues. CDR1 is SGHTA and CDR2 is FQGTGA in the germline V gene. The CDR3, as DNA: TGTGCCAGCAGCTCACCAAGGGGATGGAGCAATCAGCCCCAGCATTTT. Protein: CASSSPRGWSNQPQHF.

The count of this clone is one. The chain employs TRBV7-3 and TRBJ2-7; D gene unclear. Trimming cost V 5 bases and J 6 bases, with 14 bases left between them. The CDR3 spans 13 residues. Germline V gene sequence: CDR1 SGHTA, CDR2 FQGTGA. In nucleotides, the CDR3 is TGTGCCAGCAGCCGAGAACTGGCCGGCGAGCAGTACTTC. Translation: CASSRELAGEQYF.

The J gene is TRBJ2-7, the V gene TRBV30; TRBD2 might be the D (6 bases). CDR1 and CDR2 from the germline V gene are GTSNPN and SVGIG (reference sequence). The CDR3 consists of 16 residues. Trimming removed 1 base from V and 6 bases from J, with 22 bases in between. The DNA of the CDR3 is TGTGCCTGGAGTGGTACGCGCTGGAGGGGCTCGGCCGAGCAGTACTTC. It specifies CAWSGTRWRGSAEQYF.